Listed below are T cell receptor beta chains from one sample, sequenced in a study of blood T cell repertoires in COVID-19. Clones were read by immunoSEQ multiplex PCR, and TCRdb kept only the in-frame ones, dropping some. The repertoire holds about 160,000 clones, approximately 87% seen once, with about 3.9% in the top ten. Source material: peripheral blood. These TCRs come from a woman in her seventies with acute or convalescent COVID-19. The CDR3 runs from the conserved cysteine through the conserved F or W. Each record gives: V gene, D gene, J gene, clone size, CDR3 DNA, CDR3 protein. D genes are given only for firm matches. Clone size, where shown, is once, few, many, or a class for clones that have expanded.

v_call: TRBV7-2
d_call: TRBD1
j_call: TRBJ2-7
clone_size: NA
cdr3_nt: TGTGCCAGCAGCCTGAGACAGGGGGCTTTGTACGAGCAGTACTTC
cdr3_aa: CASSLRQGALYEQYF

v_call: TRBV6-4
d_call: NA
j_call: TRBJ2-3
clone_size: NA
cdr3_nt: TGTGCCAGCAGTGAATCCGGGACTAGCACAGATACGCAGTATTTT
cdr3_aa: CASSESGTSTDTQYF

v_call: TRBV24-1
d_call: TRBD1
j_call: TRBJ1-5
clone_size: NA
cdr3_nt: TGTGCCACCAGTGAAACCGGGACAGGGTCCCAGCATTTT
cdr3_aa: CATSETGTGSQHF

v_call: TRBV28
d_call: TRBD2
j_call: TRBJ2-1
clone_size: once
cdr3_nt: TGTGCCAGCAGTCTAGCGGGAGAAGCATACAATGAGCAGTTCTTC
cdr3_aa: CASSLAGEAYNEQFF

v_call: TRBV21-1
d_call: NA
j_call: TRBJ1-2
clone_size: NA
cdr3_nt: TGTGCCAGCAGCAGGGGTTCGGGAGAGACTAACTATGGCTACACCTTC
cdr3_aa: CASSRGSGETNYGYTF

v_call: TRBV7-2
d_call: TRBD2
j_call: TRBJ2-3
clone_size: NA
cdr3_nt: TGTGCCAGCAGCCCAGGGCAGGCGGGGGGGCGTGGCACAGATACGCAGTATTTT
cdr3_aa: CASSPGQAGGRGTDTQYF

v_call: TRBV18
d_call: NA
j_call: TRBJ1-1
clone_size: NA
cdr3_nt: TGTGCCAGCTCACCACGGTTTGGAGGAATGAACACTGAAGCTTTCTTT
cdr3_aa: CASSPRFGGMNTEAFF

v_call: TRBV5-6
d_call: TRBD1
j_call: TRBJ2-7
clone_size: NA
cdr3_nt: TGTGCCAGCAGCCAGACAGGACAGGGAGCATACGAGCAGTACTTC
cdr3_aa: CASSQTGQGAYEQYF

v_call: TRBV6-2/TRBV6-3
d_call: NA
j_call: TRBJ1-5
clone_size: once
cdr3_nt: TGTGCCAGCAGTTATCGGGATTACAATCAGCCCCAGCATTTT
cdr3_aa: CASSYRDYNQPQHF

v_call: TRBV2
d_call: TRBD1
j_call: TRBJ2-1
clone_size: NA
cdr3_nt: TGTGCCAGCAGTGCAGCCCGGACAGGGGGAAACAATGAGCAGTTCTTC
cdr3_aa: CASSAARTGGNNEQFF

v_call: TRBV27
d_call: NA
j_call: TRBJ1-5
clone_size: NA
cdr3_nt: TGTGCCAGCCTTGATACAGGGAACAATCAGCCCCAGCATTTT
cdr3_aa: CASLDTGNNQPQHF

v_call: TRBV5-1
d_call: TRBD1
j_call: TRBJ2-1
clone_size: once
cdr3_nt: TGCGCCAGCAGCACAGGACAGGGGGCGCCCCCTGAGCAGTTCTTC
cdr3_aa: CASSTGQGAPPEQFF

v_call: TRBV28
d_call: TRBD1
j_call: TRBJ2-2
clone_size: NA
cdr3_nt: TGTGCCAGCAAGGGACAGGGGAGCACCGGGGAGCTGTTTTTT
cdr3_aa: CASKGQGSTGELFF

v_call: TRBV27
d_call: TRBD1
j_call: TRBJ1-4
clone_size: NA
cdr3_nt: TGTGCCAGCAGACTCGGACAGGGCGCTATAAGGAATGAAAAACTGTTTTTT
cdr3_aa: CASRLGQGAIRNEKLFF

v_call: TRBV12-3/TRBV12-4
d_call: TRBD1
j_call: TRBJ2-5
clone_size: NA
cdr3_nt: TGTGCCAGCAGCCGACAGGGACGAGAGACCCAGTACTTC
cdr3_aa: CASSRQGRETQYF

v_call: TRBV7-9
d_call: NA
j_call: TRBJ2-1
clone_size: NA
cdr3_nt: TGTGCCAGCAGCTCCCCCGGGCAGGGGTTGATTGAGCAGTTCTTC
cdr3_aa: CASSSPGQGLIEQFF

v_call: TRBV2
d_call: TRBD1
j_call: TRBJ1-2
clone_size: NA
cdr3_nt: TGTGCCAGCAGGCCGAGACAGGGCACCACCTATGGCTACACCTTC
cdr3_aa: CASRPRQGTTYGYTF

v_call: TRBV6-4
d_call: TRBD2
j_call: TRBJ2-2
clone_size: NA
cdr3_nt: TGTGCCAGCAGTCGACTAGCGGGAGTCCCCGGGGAGCTGTTTTTT
cdr3_aa: CASSRLAGVPGELFF

v_call: TRBV18
d_call: TRBD2
j_call: TRBJ2-1
clone_size: NA
cdr3_nt: TGTGCCAGCTCACCAGCAGCGGGAGGGTACAATGAGCAGTTCTTC
cdr3_aa: CASSPAAGGYNEQFF

v_call: TRBV6-1
d_call: NA
j_call: TRBJ1-6
clone_size: NA
cdr3_nt: TGTGCCAGCAGTGAAGCTCGGTTGTCACCCCTCCACTTT
cdr3_aa: CASSEARLSPLHF

v_call: TRBV2
d_call: TRBD2
j_call: TRBJ2-1
clone_size: NA
cdr3_nt: TGTGCCAGCAGTGAGAGTGGACTAGCGGGAAATGGGGATGAGCAGTTCTTC
cdr3_aa: CASSESGLAGNGDEQFF

v_call: TRBV7-6
d_call: TRBD1
j_call: TRBJ1-3
clone_size: NA
cdr3_nt: TGTGCCAGCAGCTTAGCCCCACGGGGGACAGACACCATATATTTT
cdr3_aa: CASSLAPRGTDTIYF

v_call: TRBV6-5
d_call: NA
j_call: TRBJ2-3
clone_size: few
cdr3_nt: TGTGCCAGTTATGAGGATACGCAGTATTTT
cdr3_aa: CASYEDTQYF

v_call: TRBV4-2
d_call: NA
j_call: TRBJ1-5
clone_size: once
cdr3_nt: TGTGCCAGCAGCCAAGACAGACCAGGGGGCAATCAGCCCCAGCATTTT
cdr3_aa: CASSQDRPGGNQPQHF

v_call: TRBV6-6
d_call: NA
j_call: TRBJ2-7
clone_size: NA
cdr3_nt: TGTGCCAGCAGTTACGAGGCAGGGGTCTACGTGGAGCAGTACTTC
cdr3_aa: CASSYEAGVYVEQYF